This T cell receptor beta chain was found in a study of blood T cells in healthy people across ages. Overall study context: Capture via template switching afforded approximately one barcoded beta molecule per two T cells. Findings and caveats of the study: Using unsorted PBMCs precluded a conclusive naive versus antigen-experienced comparison. There were more naive CD4+ cells and higher diversity in long-lived donors than in aged donors.

A J-beta primer mix and a sample-barcoded 5' primer were used in a second PCR of roughly 6 to 12 cycles. Via MiXCR, TCRdb re-called the 5' RACE reads, giving one row per CDR3 protein. The profile shows around 1,000,000 distinct CDR3 sequences, around 25% of them singletons. The CDR3 contains 13 residues. The germline gives CDR1 DFQATT, CDR2 SNEGSKA (reference sequence). Concerning this clonotype: As yet, its antigen is unknown.

Per sample, no less than 5.5 micrograms of total RNA were extracted. These sequences were also reported in another study, on T cells of mothers and their children.

This chain uses TRBV20-1 with TRBJ2-5, with a weak D call TRBD1 (6 bases). The J call may not be correct, given that the DNA end is closer to TRBJ2-7. The receptor was isolated from a girl aged 2 to 9 in good health. The specimen sequenced was blood. CDR3 protein: CSARIIQGYEQYF. CDR3 DNA sequence: TGCAGTGCTAGGATAATACAGGGTTACGAGCAGTACTTC.